This T cell receptor (beta chain) is from a study of T cell repertoires in cytomegalovirus infection. Study details: In public TCR beta signatures, there were indications of both CMV infection and matching HLA type. Study conclusions and caveats: Identification of carriers of CMV plus the relevant HLA was achieved through cumulative public TCR beta family frequency. Dominating the ex vivo response were TCR beta clonotypes that were CMV-specific and HLA-C-restricted.

One entry per CDR3 protein, called by TCRdb with MiXCR from the reads. In the table there are about 50,000 distinct CDR3 sequences, around a fifth of which are singletons. Details on this clonotype: The target antigen is unknown. Relative to the germline gene, one junction end is altered; a read error may explain this.

Germline V gives CDR1 MNHEY, CDR2 SVGEGT. The CDR3 loop spans 17 amino acids. The receptor's source is a human donor in good health (CMV status not recorded). Some clones in this sample may be carry-over from other donors' samples. The chain employs TRBV6-2 or TRBV6-3 and TRBJ1-5; D call uncertain. Source: CD8+ T cells from cultured PBMCs, taken from culture after CMV antigen stimulation. The DNA of the CDR3 is TGTGACAGCAGTTACTCGCCCAGGCAAGCGGGCAATCAGCCCCAGCATTTT. The encoded protein is CDSSYSPRQAGNQPQHF.